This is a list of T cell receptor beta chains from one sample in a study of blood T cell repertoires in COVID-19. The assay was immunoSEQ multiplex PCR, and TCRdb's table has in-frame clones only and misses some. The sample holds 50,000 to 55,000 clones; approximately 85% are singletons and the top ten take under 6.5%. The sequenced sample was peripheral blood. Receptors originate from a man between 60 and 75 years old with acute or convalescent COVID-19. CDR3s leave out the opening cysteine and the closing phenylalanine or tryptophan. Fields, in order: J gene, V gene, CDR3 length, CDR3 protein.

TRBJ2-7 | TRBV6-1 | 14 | ASSEVAGAGGVGQY
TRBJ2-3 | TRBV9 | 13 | ASSAKALRTDTQY
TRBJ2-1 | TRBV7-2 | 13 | ASSLGVSEWNEQF
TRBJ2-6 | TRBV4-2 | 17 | ASSQTAEGGAWGANVLT
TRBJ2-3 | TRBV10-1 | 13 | ASSATGLGSDTQY
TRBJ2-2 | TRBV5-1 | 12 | ASTQGGSTGELF
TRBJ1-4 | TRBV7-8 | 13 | ASSRDTATNEKLF
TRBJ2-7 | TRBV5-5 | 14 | ASRGGGGGDPYEQY
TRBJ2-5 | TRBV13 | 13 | ASSPTRSGQETQY
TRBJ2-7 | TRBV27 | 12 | ASSLEAGPYEQY
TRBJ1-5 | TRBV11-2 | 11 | ASSPGNNQPQH
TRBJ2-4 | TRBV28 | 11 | ASSGGPMDIQY
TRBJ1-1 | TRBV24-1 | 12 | ATSAPGLSGEAF
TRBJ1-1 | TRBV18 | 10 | ASSPGGGLAF
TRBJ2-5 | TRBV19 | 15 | ASSISRERALQGTQY
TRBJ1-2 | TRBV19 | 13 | ASSTTPDPGDGYT
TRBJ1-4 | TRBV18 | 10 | ASTTGDEKLF
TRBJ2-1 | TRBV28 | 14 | ASSFDRLAAYNEQF
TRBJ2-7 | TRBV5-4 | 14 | ASSLGGSVDSYEQY
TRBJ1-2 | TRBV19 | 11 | ASRRQGNYGYT
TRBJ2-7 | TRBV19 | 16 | ASFKLAGDKWGWYEQY
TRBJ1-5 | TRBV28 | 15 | ASTPTGGTRGNQPQH
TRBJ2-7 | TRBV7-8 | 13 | ASSLMGQLGAEQY
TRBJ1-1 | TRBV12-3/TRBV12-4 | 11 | ASSSDSGTEAF
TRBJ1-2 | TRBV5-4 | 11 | ASSSDSHYGYT
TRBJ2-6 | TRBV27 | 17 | ASSLSIGQGTSGANVLT
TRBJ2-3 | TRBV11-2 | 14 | ASSSHTSGKADTQY
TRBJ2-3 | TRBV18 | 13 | ASSPPEQGGDTQY
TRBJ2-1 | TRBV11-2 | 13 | ASSLEAYPYNEQF
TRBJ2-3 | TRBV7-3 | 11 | ASQKGSEDTQY
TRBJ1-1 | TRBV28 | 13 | ASSMQQGRSAEAF
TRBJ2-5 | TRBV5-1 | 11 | ASSTGYQETQY
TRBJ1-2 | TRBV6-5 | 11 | ASSPDRFYGYT
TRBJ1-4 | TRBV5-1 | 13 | ASSLGTASGEKLF
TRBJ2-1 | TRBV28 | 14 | ASLGTGANYYNEQF
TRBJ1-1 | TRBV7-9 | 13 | ASSLPIAGGTEAF
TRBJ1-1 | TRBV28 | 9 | ASRNDRAAF
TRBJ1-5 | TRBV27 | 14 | ASNQTDRKGNQPQH
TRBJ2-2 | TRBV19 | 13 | ASIAGGRGTGELF
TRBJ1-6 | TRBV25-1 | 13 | ASSGWDRGYSPLH
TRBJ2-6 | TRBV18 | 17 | ASSRYSLGQDSGANVLT
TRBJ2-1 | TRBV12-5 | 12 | ASGSGISYNEQF
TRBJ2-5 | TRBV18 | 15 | ASSRSAGTGSQETQY
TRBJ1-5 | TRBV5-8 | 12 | ASSVRSYNQPQH
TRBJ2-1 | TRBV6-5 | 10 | ASSYPRGEQF